A single TCR beta chain is shown here with its context. Antigen unknown. MiXCR was run by TCRdb on the 5' RACE reads, yielding one entry per CDR3 protein. The top ten clones hold over 4% of a sample with around 690,000 distinct CDR3 sequences, around 20% of them seen once. Healthy Caucasians supplied all donations. In germline, CDR1 is SGDLS, CDR2 YYNGEE. The CDR3 length is 13 residues. The V gene end was trimmed by 6 bases and the J gene end by 7 bases; junction bases not matched to a gene: 8. This record belongs to a study of identical twins. Findings and caveats of the study: Twin sharing of out-of-frame TCR alpha was underestimated by models in monozygotic pairs. An excess of low generation probability was shown by twin-shared out-of-frame alpha sequences.

The same sample was also studied in work on T cells expressing NK-cell markers. That paper states: The study sequenced eight donors, seven HCMV-seropositive and one seronegative.

Sequences were obtained from PBMCs. The chain has TRBV9 and TRBJ1-2, with 8 bases that match TRBD1. This TCR was recovered from a woman aged 18-29 years in good health. The CDR3 region is CASNSGGAGGYTF. DNA of the CDR3: TGTGCCAGCAATTCAGGGGGCGCCGGTGGCTACACCTTC.